The 18 T cell receptor beta chains below all came from one sample that was sequenced in a study of blood T cell repertoires in COVID-19. Sequenced by immunoSEQ multiplex PCR; TCRdb stores in-frame clones only, minus some. Seen here are 450,000 or so clones, less than 95% observed once, and the top ten hold 0.6%. Sequencing was done on a sample of PBMCs or T cells enriched from blood (not recorded which). These receptors originate from a man younger than 35 who had recovered from COVID-19.

The J gene is TRBJ2-5, the V gene TRBV11-2, with TRBD2 matching 10 bases. The CDR3 is 16 residues long. V lost 0 bases to trimming and J lost 4 bases; unmatched junction nucleotides: 5. Germline loops: CDR1 SGHAT, CDR2 FQNNGV. CDR3 region: CASSLDPLAGVETQYF. In nucleotides, the CDR3 is TGTGCCAGCAGCTTAGATCCGCTAGCGGGAGTAGAGACCCAGTACTTC.

The chain recombines TRBV5-5 with TRBJ2-1; 10 positions match TRBD2. J lost 6 bases, V lost 2 bases, and 8 bases had no gene match. Germline-derived CDR1 and CDR2 are SGHKS and YYEKEE (reference sequence). There are 16 residues in the CDR3. The chain's CDR3 is CASSLGLLAGANEQFF. The CDR3 nucleotides are TGTGCCAGCAGCTTAGGTCTCCTAGCGGGGGCCAATGAGCAGTTCTTC.

This clone was observed a single time. This chain links TRBV11-1 with TRBJ2-3; weak D call: TRBD2 (6 bases). Germline lookup yields CDR1 SGHAT and CDR2 FQDESV (reference sequence). V lost 2 bases and J lost 0, with 12 bases in between. The CDR3 consists of 16 residues. CDR3 sequence reads: CASSLSGGVSTDTQYF. CDR3 coding DNA: TGTGCCAGCAGCTTAAGTGGCGGGGTTAGCACAGATACGCAGTATTTT.

The chain employs TRBV2 and TRBJ1-5; a possible D gene is TRBD1 (5 bases). The germline gives CDR1 SNHLY, CDR2 FYNNEI. The CDR3 is 18 residues long. The V gene lost 5 bases and the J gene lost 7 bases, with 27 bases spanning the gap. The CDR3 is CASSKGYTSGGQMQPQHF. CDR3 DNA: TGTGCCAGCAGTAAGGGGTACACATCTGGAGGGCAAATGCAGCCCCAGCATTTT.

The rearrangement links TRBV27 to TRBJ1-1; 7 bases match TRBD1. Germline lookup yields CDR1 MNHEY and CDR2 SMNVEV (reference sequence). This CDR3 has 14 amino acids. After removal of 6 bases from V and 1 base from J, the junction contained 5 bases not matched to a gene. CDR3 protein: CASRLQGGNTEAFF. Here the CDR3 DNA reads TGTGCCAGCAGACTCCAGGGGGGGAACACTGAAGCTTTCTTT.

The V gene is TRBV3-1 (or the pseudogene TRBV3-2), the J gene TRBJ1-1, with D unclear. The CDR3 loop spans 15 amino acids. CDR1 is LGHDT and CDR2 is YNNKEL in the germline V gene (reference sequence). Trimming took 4 bases from V and 4 from J, leaving 16 bases between them. The CDR3, as DNA: TGTGCCAGCAGCCCAAGAGGGCAGGCCATCACTGAAGCTTTCTTT. Amino acids: CASSPRGQAITEAFF.

The chain employs TRBV7-8 and TRBJ1-5, with 7 nucleotides matching TRBD1. J gave up 2 bases and V 5 bases, and 6 bases lay outside the gene matches. Germline CDR1 is SGHVS and CDR2 is FQNEAQ. The CDR3 length is 15 residues. CDR3 region: CASSTYDRGNQPQHF. As DNA, the CDR3 is TGTGCCAGCAGCACCTATGACAGGGGCAATCAGCCCCAGCATTTT.

This sequence joins TRBV9 and TRBJ1-3; 7 bases match TRBD1. Trimming at V came to 3 bases and at J to 3 bases, leaving 6 bases not matched to a gene. CDR3 length equals 15 residues. Looked up from germline, CDR1 is SGDLS and CDR2 is YYNGEE. CDR3 DNA sequence: TGTGCCAGCAGCGCGACAGGGATGGATGGAAACACCATATATTTT. Translating it yields CASSATGMDGNTIYF.

The gene calls are TRBV6-5 and TRBJ2-7; the D gene is possibly TRBD1 (5 bases). CDR1 MNHEY and CDR2 SVGAGI come from the germline V gene. CDR3 length equals 11 residues. Trimming removed 6 bases at V and 4 bases at J, with 7 bases between. The CDR3: CASRGLYEQYF. The CDR3, as DNA: TGTGCCAGCAGGGGGCTGTACGAGCAGTACTTC.

The V call is TRBV5-1, the J call TRBJ1-4; D perhaps matches TRBD1 (6 bases). Deletions cut 1 base from V and 4 bases from J, with 11 bases between. Germline CDR1 and CDR2: SGHRS and YFSETQ. The CDR3 length is 15 residues. This CDR3 is CASSLSGTLNEKLFF. In nucleotides, the CDR3 is TGCGCCAGCAGCTTGAGCGGGACACTTAATGAAAAACTGTTTTTT.

This clone was detected only a few times. The rearrangement joins TRBV5-4 to TRBJ1-6; 8 nucleotides match TRBD1. This CDR3 has 15 residues. In germline, CDR1 is SGHNT, CDR2 YYREEE (reference sequence). Unmatched junction bases numbered 5, after V lost 0 bases and J lost 9 bases. This chain's CDR3 is CASSLDGTGGSPLHF. The CDR3 nucleotides are TGTGCCAGCAGCTTGGACGGGACAGGCGGTTCACCCCTCCACTTT.

The chain links TRBV9 to TRBJ1-2; the D gene is possibly TRBD1 (5 bases). The V end was cut by 0 bases, the J end by 7 bases, with 10 bases between. CDR1 is SGDLS and CDR2 is YYNGEE in the germline V gene. The CDR3 has 13 residues. CDR3 DNA sequence: TGTGCCAGCAGCGTAGTTGATGGGGCTGGCTACACCTTC. Translated, it gives CASSVVDGAGYTF. Full variable domain (rest looked up from reference TRBV9 and TRBJ1-2): DSGVTQTPKHLITATGQRVTLRCSPRSGDLSVYWYQQSLDQGLQFLIQYYNGEERAKGNILERFSAQQFPDLHSELNLSSLELGDSALYFCASSVVDGAGYTFGSGTRLTVV.

The chain is built from TRBV2 and TRBJ2-7; possibly TRBD1 for D (6 bases). With 8 bases removed from V and 1 base from J, the gap between germline ends came to 15 bases. The CDR3 totals 14 residues. Germline assignment: CDR1 SNHLY and CDR2 FYNNEI. The DNA of the CDR3 is TGTGCCAGCGACAGGAGTCAGAATTCCTACGAGCAGTACTTC. Its translation is CASDRSQNSYEQYF.

The chain employs TRBV7-9 and TRBJ1-4; D is perhaps TRBD1 (6 bases). This CDR3 is built from 14 residues. In germline, CDR1 is SEHNR, CDR2 FQNEAQ (reference sequence). Trimming cost V 2 bases and J 6 bases, with 10 bases left between them. The CDR3 bases are TGTGCCAGCAGCTTATTCGCAGGGGATGAAAAACTGTTTTTT. Amino acid sequence: CASSLFAGDEKLFF.

The chain couples TRBV16 to TRBJ1-6, with 8 bases identical to TRBD1. The V and J ends lost 2 bases and 4 bases, in that order; junction bases with no gene match: 7. CDR3 size: 17 residues. Germline CDR1 is KGHSY and CDR2 is FQNENV. DNA for the CDR3: TGTGCCAGCAGCCAACTCTCAGGGGGCGCGTATAATTCACCCCTCCACTTT. Amino acid sequence: CASSQLSGGAYNSPLHF.

The chain recombines TRBV6-5 with TRBJ2-4; TRBD1 matches 8 bases. Germline V gene sequence: CDR1 MNHEY, CDR2 SVGAGI. V shed 6 bases and J 7 bases; nucleotides not matched to a gene: 11. The CDR3 loop spans 15 amino acids. The CDR3: CASRPGQGPSNIQYF. In DNA form, the CDR3 reads TGTGCCAGCAGACCCGGACAGGGACCATCGAACATTCAGTACTTC.

This clone was picked up one time. The chain uses TRBV11-3 and TRBJ2-5; possibly TRBD2 for D (5 bases). The V and J ends lost 1 base and 2 bases respectively, with 14 bases between them. This CDR3 contains 16 residues. The germline V gene encodes CDR1 SGHNT and CDR2 YENEEA. The CDR3, as DNA: TGTGCCAGCAGCTTAGGGCCCGGGATGGGGCAAGAGACCCAGTACTTC. It specifies CASSLGPGMGQETQYF.

CDR3 loop: CASSVGQTTNYGYTF. The DNA for the CDR3 is TGTGCCAGCAGCGTAGGCCAGACTACTAACTATGGCTACACCTTC. The chain has TRBV9 and TRBJ1-2; D remains ambiguous. Trimming left V 0 bases short and J 0 bases short, with 9 bases between. CDR1 SGDLS and CDR2 YYNGEE come from the germline V gene. The CDR3 runs to 15 residues.